The clone carrying this T cell receptor (beta chain) appeared a few times. Per the original methods: Nucleated cell counts were estimated from reference gene primer amplification. Only in-frame clones appear in the TCRdb table, and some are missing; sequencing was by immunoSEQ multiplex PCR. The D gene and trimming were derived from the DNA, and the V and J assignments and clone size from that table. The data hold roughly 430,000 clones, with over 75% observed a single time. The CDR3 is 17 residues long. CDR1 is LNHNV and CDR2 is YYDKDF in the germline V gene (reference sequence). V was clipped by 1 base and J by 0 bases, with 12 bases between them. These data belong to a study of blood T cell repertoires in COVID-19.

Specimen: PBMCs or T cells enriched from blood (not recorded which). The TCR was taken from a woman aged 40 to 50 with acute COVID-19. The chain is built from TRBV15 and TRBJ2-2; D possibly corresponds to TRBD1 (6 bases). CDR3 region: CATSRALDSANTGELFF. CDR3 bases: TGTGCCACCAGCAGAGCCCTGGACAGTGCGAACACCGGGGAGCTGTTTTTT.